This T cell receptor (beta chain) was observed in a study of early T cells in non-severe SARS-CoV-2 infection (dated by TCRdb to about 2021). About the study as a whole: Bulk RNA from unsorted whole blood was used for TCR sequencing, so alpha and beta chains could not be paired. The research as a whole found: VDJdb matching was skewed toward anti-spike CD8 responses, so virus-specific expansions were likely underestimated and private and CD4 specificities were missed.

Compared with germline, V lacks 5 bases and J lacks 3 bases; bases without a gene match: 6. CDR1 SGHAT and CDR2 FQNNGV were looked up in the germline V gene. The CDR3 holds 14 amino acids from the cysteine to the phenylalanine. The entry retains the CDR3 DNA only, 42 bases that are in frame from base 1. The library was prepared using 5' RACE. TCRdb records NextSeq 500 as the sequencer. Unique molecular identifiers were attached to individual cDNA molecules in the TCR library protocol so that sequencing error and PCR bias could be corrected. Sequencing covered both TCR alpha and beta chains, and within each sample the abundances of alpha and beta sequences were tightly co-correlated. In the original analysis: V gene, J gene and CDR3 annotation of TCR sequences was performed with Decombinator V4. TCRs were defined as expanded if a significant change between any two time points was detected under a Poisson model with p below 0.0001. Abundances of TCRs were expressed as counts per million after normalisation to the total number of TCRs sequenced in each sample. MAIT TCRs were defined by TRAV1-2 paired with TRAJ12, TRAJ20 or TRAJ33, and iNKT TCRs by TRAV10 paired with TRAJ18. VDJdb, accessed 1 November 2021, was searched for CMV, EBV and SARS-CoV-2 annotated TCRs, with TCRs annotated for multiple antigens excluded. TCRdb reran the public reads through fastp at Q25 and MiXCR, keeping productive beta chains. Every CDR3 protein is listed once, alongside the most common genes and DNA of its rows. The V and J calls shown here were made by TCRdb, not taken from the authors' results. This sample lists around 30,000 distinct CDR3 sequences; roughly 5.1% were detected once. The ten biggest clones cover 10% to 12% of the sample.

This was a case-control study nested in a cohort of healthcare workers in London, UK, who had nasopharyngeal swab PCR tests and blood samples taken every week. Healthcare workers were recruited between 23 and 31 March 2020, during the week of the UK lockdown, and were followed weekly for up to about 15 weeks. This clonotype was seen a few times. Its antigen remains undetermined. The input lacks base qualities; no much larger clone sits a single base away. The clonotype comes from an adult who was a healthcare worker with PCR-confirmed SARS-CoV-2 infection or an uninfected control (not recorded which). The V and J segments used are TRBV11-2 and TRBJ1-1, and TRBD1 matches 7 of the central bases. The material sequenced was whole blood. CDR3 reads: CASSQRQGHTEAFF. The sequenced DNA: TGTGCCAGCAGCCAGAGACAGGGTCACACTGAAGCTTTCTTT.